This T cell receptor (beta chain) was sequenced during a study of CD8 T cells in acute hepatitis C reinfection. Study-wide results and limits: TRBV04 and TRBV06 were preferentially used in all groups, not explained by naive pool overrepresentation. No group differed significantly in the high NS3-1073 repertoire diversity.

Only in-frame clones appear in the TCRdb table, and some are missing; sequencing was by immunoSEQ multiplex PCR. The sample includes about 2,600 clones, about two thirds of them seen just once. Time point here: at least 347 days after estimated infection, following spontaneous clearance. Hepatitis C virus-specific T cells were sequenced directly ex vivo without in vitro expansion. The CDR3 sequence is 15 residues long. The germline gives CDR1 LNHDA, CDR2 SQIVND (reference sequence). V was trimmed by 4 bases and J by 5 bases, leaving 17 bases between them. This rearrangement joins TRBV19 to TRBJ2-5; a weak D match, TRBD1 (6 bases). This material consisted of HCV NS3-1073 tetramer-sorted CD8+ T cells from PBMCs, taken at follow-up. The receptor was derived from a man in his forties or fifties who spontaneously cleared hepatitis C infection. The CDR3 here is CASSREGDKLETQYF. CDR3 bases: TGTGCCAGTAGTAGGGAAGGGGACAAACTGGAGACCCAGTACTTC.